This T cell receptor (beta chain) was identified in a study of T cell responses to AZD1222 COVID-19 vaccine. Some clones are missing from TCRdb's copy, which holds only in-frame ones; the method was immunoSEQ multiplex PCR. Of some 190,000 clones listed, roughly 92% are singletons. The CDR3 sequence is 15 residues long. The V gene's germline CDR1 is SGHRS and CDR2 YFSETQ. Trimming shortened V by 4 bases and J by 6 bases, and 20 bases separated the two germline ends. This TCR was recovered from an adult in good health. Sequencing was performed on peripheral blood, taken on day 0 of AZD1222 vaccination. The chain combines TRBV5-1 with TRBJ2-7; perhaps D is TRBD1 or TRBD2 (5 bases each). In DNA, the CDR3 is TGCGCCAGCAGCGAAACTCCAGGGACGATTATCGAGCAGTACTTC. As protein: CASSETPGTIIEQYF.